The rows below give T cell receptor beta chains drawn from one sample of a study of neurological immune-mediated disorders. TCRdb re-analysed the 5' RACE reads in MiXCR, keeping a single row per CDR3 protein. Of about 44,000 distinct CDR3 sequences listed, around a fifth are singletons. Sequencing was done on a sample of PBMCs. Source of these receptors: a man in his sixties with HTLV-1-associated myelopathy (HAM/TSP). Each CDR3 is given with its conserved first and last residue. The D gene is left open where the match is weak. Only some rows state a clone size, as once, few, many or a class for expanded clones.

j_call v_call clone_size d_call cdr3_aa cdr3_nt
TRBJ2-1 TRBV5-1 many NA CASSLVVDNEQFF TGCGCCAGCAGCTTGGTGGTCGACAATGAGCAGTTCTTC
TRBJ2-1 TRBV29-1 NA NA CSVAGGRERPYNEQFF TGCAGCGTTGCAGGGGGGCGGGAGAGACCCTACAATGAGCAGTTCTTC
TRBJ1-1 TRBV28 many TRBD1 CASSLPTGVTEAFF TGTGCCAGCAGTTTGCCTACAGGGGTGACTGAAGCTTTCTTT
TRBJ2-2 TRBV5-1 NA TRBD2 CASSETSGSGTGELFF TGCGCCAGCAGCGAAACTAGCGGGAGTGGGACCGGGGAGCTGTTTTTT
TRBJ2-1 TRBV5-1 many NA CASSQAGWDEQFF TGCGCCAGCAGCCAGGCCGGATGGGATGAGCAGTTCTTC
TRBJ2-7 TRBV28 NA TRBD1 CASSTRGTDYEQYF TGTGCCAGCAGTACAAGAGGGACAGACTACGAGCAGTACTTC
TRBJ2-5 TRBV7-9 many NA CASSLGLQETQYF TGTGCCAGCAGCTTAGGGCTACAAGAGACCCAGTACTTC
TRBJ2-7 TRBV5-6 many NA CASSPRWDVNVYEQYF TGTGCCAGCAGCCCGAGGTGGGACGTAAATGTCTACGAGCAGTACTTC
TRBJ2-7 TRBV3-1 many TRBD2 CASSQDPLRGRHPYEQYF TGTGCCAGCAGCCAAGATCCTCTGCGGGGGAGGCATCCCTACGAGCAGTACTTC
TRBJ1-2 TRBV5-6 many NA CASSSAERGYTF TGTGCCAGCAGCTCAGCGGAGCGCGGCTACACCTTC
TRBJ2-2 TRBV9 NA NA CASSDPRATGELFF TGTGCCAGCAGCGACCCTAGAGCCACCGGGGAGCTGTTTTTT
TRBJ1-1 TRBV5-1 many NA CASSMNGDTEAFF TGCGCCAGCAGCATGAACGGGGACACTGAAGCTTTCTTT
TRBJ2-7 TRBV20-1 many TRBD1 CSARRDRTHYEQYF TGCAGTGCTAGAAGGGACAGGACACACTACGAGCAGTACTTC
TRBJ2-5 TRBV20-1 many NA CSARTDRFIPPRTASETQYF TGCAGTGCTAGAACGGACCGTTTTATCCCCCCAAGGACAGCCTCGGAGACCCAGTACTTC
TRBJ2-1 TRBV11-2 many TRBD2 CASSLEGETSGRNEQFF TGTGCCAGCAGCTTAGAAGGAGAAACTAGCGGGAGGAATGAGCAGTTCTTC
TRBJ2-5 TRBV20-1 many NA CSALFAVGTQYF TGCAGTGCCCTCTTTGCCGTGGGAACCCAGTACTTC
TRBJ2-3 TRBV7-2 NA NA CASSLQGTDKKYF TGTGCCAGCAGCTTGCAGGGCACAGATAAGAAGTATTTT
TRBJ1-1 TRBV18 many NA CASRASGIANTEAFF TGTGCCAGCCGGGCCTCGGGGATTGCGAACACTGAAGCTTTCTTT
TRBJ1-1 TRBV5-1 many NA CASSLDRQSLKAFF TGCGCCAGCAGCTTGGACCGACAGTCCCTGAAGGCTTTCTTT
TRBJ2-1 TRBV20-1 few TRBD1 CSARDLGQGFYEQFF TGCAGTGCTAGAGATCTGGGACAGGGGTTCTATGAGCAGTTCTTC
TRBJ1-6 TRBV28 many TRBD1 CASRQGAIGSPLHF TGTGCCAGCAGACAGGGGGCCATTGGGTCACCCCTCCACTTT
TRBJ1-5 TRBV2 many NA CASSEEGQSQPQHF TGTGCCAGCAGTGAAGAGGGACAAAGTCAGCCCCAGCATTTT
TRBJ2-1 TRBV11-2 NA TRBD2 CASSFQRELEQFF TGTGCCAGCAGCTTTCAGCGGGAGCTTGAGCAGTTCTTC
TRBJ1-5 TRBV12-3/TRBV12-4 many NA CASSSGNQPQHF TGTGCCAGCTCGTCGGGCAATCAGCCCCAGCATTTT
TRBJ2-5 TRBV28 NA NA CASSSLDLQETQYF TGTGCCAGCAGCTCCCTCGACTTGCAAGAGACCCAGTACTTC
TRBJ2-1 TRBV5-1 many TRBD1 CASSLPRQGAKNEQFF TGCGCCAGCAGCCTTCCGAGACAGGGGGCTAAGAATGAGCAGTTCTTC
TRBJ1-2 TRBV7-9 many NA CASSLGGGYTF TGTGCCAGCAGCTTAGGAGGTGGCTACACCTTC
TRBJ2-2 TRBV28 NA NA CASRGQGTGELFF TGTGCCAGCAGGGGCCAGGGAACCGGGGAGCTGTTTTTT
TRBJ1-1 TRBV5-6 many TRBD1 CASSPDRMNTEAFF TGTGCCAGCAGCCCGGACAGGATGAACACTGAAGCTTTCTTT
TRBJ2-1 TRBV2 NA TRBD2 CASSGRGGRNEQFF TGTGCCAGCAGTGGCAGAGGCGGGAGGAATGAGCAGTTCTTC
TRBJ2-7 TRBV10-3 many NA CAISETDGYEQYF TGTGCCATCAGTGAGACTGATGGCTACGAGCAGTACTTC
TRBJ2-5 TRBV7-6 many NA CASSLRRQETQYF TGTGCCAGCAGCTTGAGGCGTCAAGAGACCCAGTACTTC
TRBJ2-2 TRBV4-1 many NA CASSPSYTGELFF TGCGCCAGCAGCCCCAGTTACACCGGGGAGCTGTTTTTT
TRBJ2-2 TRBV3-1 NA TRBD1 CASSQAGGQNFTVELFF TGTGCCAGCAGCCAAGCAGGGGGTCAGAACTTCACGGTGGAGCTGTTTTTT
TRBJ2-1 TRBV20-1 many NA CSARGSSGGDNEQFF TGCAGTGCTAGAGGGTCATCAGGGGGGGACAATGAGCAGTTCTTC
TRBJ2-3 TRBV5-1 few NA CASSLGGTSTDTQYF TGCGCCAGCAGCTTGGGCGGGACTAGCACAGATACGCAGTATTTT
TRBJ2-1 TRBV7-8 few TRBD1 CASSSIERGDRGLGEQFF TGTGCCAGCAGCTCAATAGAAAGGGGGGACAGGGGCCTGGGGGAGCAGTTCTTC
TRBJ2-1 TRBV10-2 once TRBD1 CASKQGPSYNEQFF TGCGCCAGCAAACAGGGGCCCTCCTACAATGAGCAGTTCTTC
TRBJ2-5 TRBV29-1 many NA CSVRRTQETQYF TGCAGCGTTCGACGTACCCAAGAGACCCAGTACTTC
TRBJ2-6 TRBV12-3/TRBV12-4 many NA CASSASGFVLSGANVLTF TGTGCCAGCAGTGCGTCGGGGTTTGTACTCTCTGGGGCCAACGTCCTGACTTTC
TRBJ2-2 TRBV5-1 many TRBD2 CASSFGGAGGPETGELFF TGCGCCAGCAGCTTTGGTGGAGCGGGAGGGCCGGAGACCGGGGAGCTGTTTTTT
TRBJ2-5 TRBV12-3/TRBV12-4 NA TRBD1 CASSQRTGEETQYF TGTGCCAGCAGCCAGAGGACAGGGGAAGAGACCCAGTACTTC
TRBJ2-7 TRBV20-1 many NA CSARGTPGREEQYF TGCAGTGCTAGGGGGACACCCGGTCGCGAAGAGCAGTACTTC